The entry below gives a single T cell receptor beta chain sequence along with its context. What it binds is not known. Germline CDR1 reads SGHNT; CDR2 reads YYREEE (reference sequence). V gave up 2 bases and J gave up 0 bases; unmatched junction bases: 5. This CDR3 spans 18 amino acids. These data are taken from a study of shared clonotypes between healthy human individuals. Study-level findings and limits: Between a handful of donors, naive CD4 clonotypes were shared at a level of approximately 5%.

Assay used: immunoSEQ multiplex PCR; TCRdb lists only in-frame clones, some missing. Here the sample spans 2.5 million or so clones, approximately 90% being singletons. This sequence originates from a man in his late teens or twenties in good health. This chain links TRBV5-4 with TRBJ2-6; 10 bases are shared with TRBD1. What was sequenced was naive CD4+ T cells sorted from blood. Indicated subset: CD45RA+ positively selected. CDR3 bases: TGTGCCAGCAGCTTACGGACAGGGGGAAGCTCTGGGGCCAACGTCCTGACTTTC. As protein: CASSLRTGGSSGANVLTF. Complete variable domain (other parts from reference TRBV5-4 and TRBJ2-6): ETGVTQSPTHLIKTRGQQVTLRCSSQSGHNTVSWYQQALGQGPQFIFQYYREEENGRGNFPPRFSGLQFPNYSSELNVNALELDDSALYLCASSLRTGGSSGANVLTFGAGSRLTVL.